This T cell receptor (beta chain) is drawn from a study of blood T cells in healthy people across ages. Then a second PCR, running roughly 7 to 11 cycles, was carried out with a sample-barcoded 5' primer and a J-beta primer mix. No fewer than 3 million CDR3-containing paired-end reads came from each sample. TCRdb re-derived calls from the 5' RACE reads in MiXCR, one entry per CDR3 protein. The sample has fewer than 1,000,000 distinct CDR3 sequences, about half seen once. In its sample, this clonotype was seen once. At one end the junction does not follow the germline gene, possibly because of a read error. This CDR3 contains 19 residues. Germline V gene data show CDR1 as SGHTA and CDR2 as FQGNSA. Isolation recovered at least 6 million PBMCs from every sample. Per sample, no less than 5.5 micrograms of total RNA were extracted.

V is TRBV7-2 and J is TRBJ2-7; 14 bases align to TRBD2. The source of this sequence is an elderly man in good health. Sequencing input: blood. CDR3: CASSLAHETSGGGSYEQNF. Written as DNA, the CDR3 is TGTGCCAGCAGCTTAGCGCATGAGACTAGCGGGGGGGGCTCCTACGAGCAGAACTTC. The variable domain in full, with the rest retrieved from reference TRBV7-2 and TRBJ2-7, is GAGVSQSPSNKVTEKGKDVELRCDPISGHTALYWYRQSLGQGLEFLIYFQGNSAPDKSGLPSDRFSAERTGGSVSTLTIQRTQQEDSAVYLCASSLAHETSGGGSYEQNFGPGTRLTVT.